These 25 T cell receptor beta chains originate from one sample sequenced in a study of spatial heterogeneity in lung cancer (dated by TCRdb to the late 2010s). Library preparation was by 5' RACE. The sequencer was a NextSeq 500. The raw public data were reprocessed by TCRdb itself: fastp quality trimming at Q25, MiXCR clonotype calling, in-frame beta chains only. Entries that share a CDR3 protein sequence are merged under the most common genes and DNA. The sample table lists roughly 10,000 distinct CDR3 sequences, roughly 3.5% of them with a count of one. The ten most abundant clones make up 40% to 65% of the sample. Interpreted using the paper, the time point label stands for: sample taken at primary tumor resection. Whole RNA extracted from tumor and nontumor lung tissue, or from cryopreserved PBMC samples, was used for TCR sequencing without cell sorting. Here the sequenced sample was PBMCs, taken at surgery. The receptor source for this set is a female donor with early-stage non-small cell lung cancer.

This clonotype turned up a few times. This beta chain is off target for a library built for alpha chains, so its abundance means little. The CDR3 DNA is TGCGCCAGCAGCCTGACCGGGACAAAGAACACCGGGGAGCTGTTTTTT. Residues: CASSLTGTKNTGELFF. The rearrangement joins TRBV5-1 to TRBJ2-2; weak D call: TRBD1 (6 bases). The V end lost 4 bases, the J end lost 1 base, and 14 bases lay between the germline ends. This CDR3 is built from 16 residues. CDR1 is SGHRS, CDR2 YFSETQ, per germline.

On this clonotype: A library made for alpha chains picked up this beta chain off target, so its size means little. The CDR3 sequence is CSATGVNTEAFF. DNA of the CDR3: TGCAGTGCTACCGGGGTGAACACTGAAGCTTTCTTT. V usage is TRBV20-1 and J usage is TRBJ1-1; D gene unclear. V was cut by 4 bases and J by 0 bases, with 6 bases left in between. Per germline, CDR1 DFQATT and CDR2 SNEGSKA (reference sequence). The CDR3 has 12 amino acids.

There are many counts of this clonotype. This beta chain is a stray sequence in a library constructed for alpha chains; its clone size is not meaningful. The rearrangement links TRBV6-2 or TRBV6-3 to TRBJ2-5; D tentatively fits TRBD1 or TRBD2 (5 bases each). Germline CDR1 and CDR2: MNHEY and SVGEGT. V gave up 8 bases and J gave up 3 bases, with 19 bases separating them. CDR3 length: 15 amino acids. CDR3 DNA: TGTGCCAGCGAGACTGAGGGGTTAGGAAAAGAGACCCAGTACTTC. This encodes CASETEGLGKETQYF.

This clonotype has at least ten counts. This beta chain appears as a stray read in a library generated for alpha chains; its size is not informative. The CDR3 region is CASRDRGEEKLFF. As DNA, the CDR3 is TGTGCCAGCAGGGACAGGGGAGAAGAAAAACTGTTTTTT. This chain joins TRBV12-3 or TRBV12-4 and TRBJ1-4, with 9 positions matching TRBD1. The length of the CDR3 is 13 residues. The ends lost 6 bases at V and 8 bases at J; junction bases unmatched: 4.

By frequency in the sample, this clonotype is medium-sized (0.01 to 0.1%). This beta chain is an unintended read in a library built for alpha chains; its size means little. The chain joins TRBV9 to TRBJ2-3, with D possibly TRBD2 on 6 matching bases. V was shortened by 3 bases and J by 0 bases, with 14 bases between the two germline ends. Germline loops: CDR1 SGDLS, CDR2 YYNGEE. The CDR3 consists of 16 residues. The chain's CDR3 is CASSASGASSTDTQYF. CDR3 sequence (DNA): TGTGCCAGCAGCGCATCGGGAGCCTCTAGCACAGATACGCAGTATTTT.

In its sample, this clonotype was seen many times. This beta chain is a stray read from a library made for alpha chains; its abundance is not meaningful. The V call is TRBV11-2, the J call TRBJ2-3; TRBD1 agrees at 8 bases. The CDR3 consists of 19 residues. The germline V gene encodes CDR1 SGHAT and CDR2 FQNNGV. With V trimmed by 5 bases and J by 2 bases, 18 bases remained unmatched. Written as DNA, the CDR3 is TGTGCCAGCAGCGACAGGGGTACCCGGGGGACCCTGAACACAGATACGCAGTATTTT. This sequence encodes CASSDRGTRGTLNTDTQYF.

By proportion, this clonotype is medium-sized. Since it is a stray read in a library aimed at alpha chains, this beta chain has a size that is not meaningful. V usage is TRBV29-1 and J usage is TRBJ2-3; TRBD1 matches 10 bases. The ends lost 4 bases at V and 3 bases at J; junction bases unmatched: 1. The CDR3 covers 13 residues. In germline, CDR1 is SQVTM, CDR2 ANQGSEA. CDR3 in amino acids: CSVGDRGTDTQYF. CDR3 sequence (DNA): TGCAGCGTTGGGGACAGGGGTACAGATACGCAGTATTTT.

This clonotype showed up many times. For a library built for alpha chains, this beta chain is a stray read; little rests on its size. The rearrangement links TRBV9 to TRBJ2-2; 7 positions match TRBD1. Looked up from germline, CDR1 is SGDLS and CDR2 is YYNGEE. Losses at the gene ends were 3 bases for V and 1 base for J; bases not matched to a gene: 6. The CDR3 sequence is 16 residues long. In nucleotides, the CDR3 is TGTGCCAGCAGCGGAAACAGGGGTTGGAACACCGGGGAGCTGTTTTTT. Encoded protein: CASSGNRGWNTGELFF.

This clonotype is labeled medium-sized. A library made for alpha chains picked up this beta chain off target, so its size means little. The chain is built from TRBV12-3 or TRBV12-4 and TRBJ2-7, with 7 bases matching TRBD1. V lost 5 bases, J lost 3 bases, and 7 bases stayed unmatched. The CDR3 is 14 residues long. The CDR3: CASSRTGSHYEQYF. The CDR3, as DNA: TGTGCCAGCAGTCGGACAGGTTCGCACTACGAGCAGTACTTC.

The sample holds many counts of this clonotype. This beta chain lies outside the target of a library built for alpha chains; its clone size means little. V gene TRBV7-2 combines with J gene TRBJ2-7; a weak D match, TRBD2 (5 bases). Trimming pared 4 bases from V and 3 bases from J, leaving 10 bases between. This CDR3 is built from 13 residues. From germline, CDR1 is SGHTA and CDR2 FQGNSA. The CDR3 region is CASSSDSGYEQYF. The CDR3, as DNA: TGTGCCAGCAGCTCGGACTCAGGCTACGAGCAGTACTTC.

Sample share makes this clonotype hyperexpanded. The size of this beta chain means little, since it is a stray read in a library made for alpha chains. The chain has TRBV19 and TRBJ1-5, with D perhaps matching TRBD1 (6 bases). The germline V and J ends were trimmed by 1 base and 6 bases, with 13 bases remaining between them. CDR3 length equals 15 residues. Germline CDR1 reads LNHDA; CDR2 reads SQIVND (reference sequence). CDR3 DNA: TGTGCCAGTAGTATAGGAGGGGGAGGCGGTCAGCCCCAGCATTTT. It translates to CASSIGGGGGQPQHF.

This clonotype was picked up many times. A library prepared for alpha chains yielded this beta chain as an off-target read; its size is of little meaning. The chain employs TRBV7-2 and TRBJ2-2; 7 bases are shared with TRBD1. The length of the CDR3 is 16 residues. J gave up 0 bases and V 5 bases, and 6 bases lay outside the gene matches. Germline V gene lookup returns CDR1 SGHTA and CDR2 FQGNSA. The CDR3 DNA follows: TGTGCCAGCAGCCCGGCAGGGGGAACGAACACCGGGGAGCTGTTTTTT. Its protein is CASSPAGGTNTGELFF.

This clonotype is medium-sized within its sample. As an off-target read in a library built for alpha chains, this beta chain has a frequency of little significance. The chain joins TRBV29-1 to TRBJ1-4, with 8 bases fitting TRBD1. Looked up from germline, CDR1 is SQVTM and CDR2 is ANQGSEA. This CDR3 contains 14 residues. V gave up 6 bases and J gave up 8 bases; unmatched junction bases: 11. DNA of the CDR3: TGCAGCGTCGTCGACAGGGGCGTAGGGGAAAAACTGTTTTTT. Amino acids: CSVVDRGVGEKLFF.

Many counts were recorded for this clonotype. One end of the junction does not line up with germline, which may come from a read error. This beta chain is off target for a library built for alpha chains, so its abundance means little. CDR3 DNA sequence: TGTGCCACCAGCGGAGATCGGGGGGGCTACGAGCAGTACTTC. It encodes CATSGDRGGYEQYF. The chain has TRBV15 and TRBJ2-7; 8 bases are a match to TRBD2. This CDR3 is built from 14 residues. Germline V gene sequence: CDR1 LNHNV, CDR2 YYDKDF (reference sequence).

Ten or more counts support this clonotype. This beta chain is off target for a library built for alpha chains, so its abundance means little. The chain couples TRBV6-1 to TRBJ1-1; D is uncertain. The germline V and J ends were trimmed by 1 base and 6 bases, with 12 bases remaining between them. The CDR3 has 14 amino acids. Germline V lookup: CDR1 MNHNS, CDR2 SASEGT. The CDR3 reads CASSEGGEGPEAFF. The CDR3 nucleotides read TGTGCCAGCAGTGAAGGGGGAGAAGGGCCTGAAGCTTTCTTT.

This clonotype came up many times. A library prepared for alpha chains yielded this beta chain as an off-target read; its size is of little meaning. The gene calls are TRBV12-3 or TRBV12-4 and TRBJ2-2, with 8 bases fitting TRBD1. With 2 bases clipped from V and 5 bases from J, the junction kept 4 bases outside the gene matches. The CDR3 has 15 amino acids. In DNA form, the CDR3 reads TGTGCCAGCAGTTTAAGGACAGGGTGGACCGGGGAGCTGTTTTTT. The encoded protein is CASSLRTGWTGELFF.

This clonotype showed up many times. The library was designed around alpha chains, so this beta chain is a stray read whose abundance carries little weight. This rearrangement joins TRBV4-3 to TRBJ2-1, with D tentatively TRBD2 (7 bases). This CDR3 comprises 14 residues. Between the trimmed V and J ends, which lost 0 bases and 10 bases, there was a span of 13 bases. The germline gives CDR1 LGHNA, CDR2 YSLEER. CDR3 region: CASSQERGRREQFF. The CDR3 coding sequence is TGCGCCAGCAGCCAAGAGCGGGGGCGCAGGGAGCAGTTCTTC.

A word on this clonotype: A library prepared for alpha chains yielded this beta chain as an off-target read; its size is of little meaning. The CDR3 sequence is CASSVSRQGSNYGYTF. CDR3 nucleotides: TGTGCCAGCAGCGTTTCGCGACAGGGCTCTAACTATGGCTACACCTTC. V gene TRBV9 combines with J gene TRBJ1-2, with TRBD1 identical over 7 bases. V shed 2 bases and J 0 bases; nucleotides not matched to a gene: 7. CDR1 is SGDLS, CDR2 YYNGEE, per germline. The CDR3 extends over 16 amino acids.

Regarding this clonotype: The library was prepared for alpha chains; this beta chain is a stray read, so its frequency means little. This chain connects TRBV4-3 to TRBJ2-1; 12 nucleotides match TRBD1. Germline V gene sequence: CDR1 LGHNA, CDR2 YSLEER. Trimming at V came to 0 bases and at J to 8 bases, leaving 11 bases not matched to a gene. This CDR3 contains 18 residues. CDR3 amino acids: CASSQETMPGQGAYEQFF. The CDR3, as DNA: TGCGCCAGCAGCCAAGAGACGATGCCGGGACAGGGGGCCTATGAGCAGTTCTTC.

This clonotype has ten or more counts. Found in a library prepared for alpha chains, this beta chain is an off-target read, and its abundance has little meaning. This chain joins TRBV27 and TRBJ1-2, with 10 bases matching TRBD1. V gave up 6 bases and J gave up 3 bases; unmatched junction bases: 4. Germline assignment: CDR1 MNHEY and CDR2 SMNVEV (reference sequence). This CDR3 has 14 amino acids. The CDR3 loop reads CASRETGGYYGYTF. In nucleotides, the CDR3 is TGTGCCAGCAGGGAGACAGGGGGCTACTATGGCTACACCTTC.

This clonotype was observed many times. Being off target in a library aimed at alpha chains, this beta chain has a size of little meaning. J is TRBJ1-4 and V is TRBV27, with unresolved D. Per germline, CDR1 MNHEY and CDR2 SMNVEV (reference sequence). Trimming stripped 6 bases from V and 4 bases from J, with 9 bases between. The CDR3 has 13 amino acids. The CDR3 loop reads CASRRFYNEKLFF. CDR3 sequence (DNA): TGTGCCAGCAGAAGGTTTTATAATGAAAAACTGTTTTTT.

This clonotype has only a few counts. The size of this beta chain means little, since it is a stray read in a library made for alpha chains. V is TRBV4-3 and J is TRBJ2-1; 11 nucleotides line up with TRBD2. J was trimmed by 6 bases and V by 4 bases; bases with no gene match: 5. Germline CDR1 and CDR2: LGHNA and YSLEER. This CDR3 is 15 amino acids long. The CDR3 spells CASSPGLAGGNEQFF. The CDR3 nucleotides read TGCGCCAGCAGCCCGGGGCTAGCGGGGGGCAATGAGCAGTTCTTC.

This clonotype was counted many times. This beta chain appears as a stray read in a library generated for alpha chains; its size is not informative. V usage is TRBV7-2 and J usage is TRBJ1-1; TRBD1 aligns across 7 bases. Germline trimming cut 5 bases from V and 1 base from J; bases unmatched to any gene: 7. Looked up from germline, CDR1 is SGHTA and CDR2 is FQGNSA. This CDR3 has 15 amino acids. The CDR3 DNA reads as TGTGCCAGCAGCGTTACAGGGGCCGCGAACACTGAAGCTTTCTTT. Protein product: CASSVTGAANTEAFF.

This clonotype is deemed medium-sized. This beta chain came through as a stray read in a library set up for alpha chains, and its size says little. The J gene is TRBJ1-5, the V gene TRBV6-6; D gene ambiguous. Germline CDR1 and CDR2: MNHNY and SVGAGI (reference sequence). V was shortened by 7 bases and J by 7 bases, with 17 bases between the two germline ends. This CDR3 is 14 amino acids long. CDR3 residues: CASTLNGVPQPQHF. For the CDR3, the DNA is TGTGCCAGCACTCTAAACGGGGTCCCCCAGCCCCAGCATTTT.

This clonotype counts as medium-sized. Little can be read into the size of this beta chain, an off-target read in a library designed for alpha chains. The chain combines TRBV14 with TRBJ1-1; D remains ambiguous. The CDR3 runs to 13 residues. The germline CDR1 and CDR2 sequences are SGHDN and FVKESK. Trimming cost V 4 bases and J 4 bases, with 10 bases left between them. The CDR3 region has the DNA TGTGCCAGCAGCCCCCAGGAGATCACTGAAGCTTTCTTT. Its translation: CASSPQEITEAFF.